This TCR beta chain was observed in a study of tumor and adjacent non-tumor tissue in lung cancer. Findings and limits, study-wide: Significantly higher TCR diversity was found in tumor than normal lung. Normal lung showed higher cumulative top 100 clone frequency than tumor.

The library came from three nested PCR rounds adapted from ARM-PCR protocols. TCRdb recomputed calls from the multiplex PCR reads with MiXCR, one row per CDR3 protein. The top ten hold roughly a quarter of the sample, which has about 200,000 distinct CDR3 sequences, roughly 70% seen once. Remarks on this clonotype: Its antigen is undetermined. A junction end diverges from the germline sequence, so it may reflect a read error.

Germline values: CDR1 DFQATT, CDR2 SNEGSKA (reference sequence). The CDR3 is made up of 15 amino acids. The template was RNA from unsorted bulk tissue. Donors were chemotherapy-naive, newly diagnosed lung cancer surgical patients in China, August–late 2014. The sequenced sample was lung tumor tissue. The V gene is TRBV20-1, the J gene TRBJ2-7, with 11 bases lining up with TRBD2. The TCR was taken from a man in his sixties with non-small cell lung cancer. CDR3 region: CNARGTSGSSYEQYF. Written as DNA, the CDR3 is TGCAATGCTAGGGGCACTAGCGGGAGCTCCTACGAGCAGTACTTC.